These 25 T cell receptor beta chains came from one sample sequenced in a study of blood T cell repertoires in COVID-19. Generated by immunoSEQ multiplex PCR, the TCRdb table keeps only in-frame clones and is missing some. The sample contains 200,000 to 300,000 clones, nearly 85% of which appear only once. Source material: peripheral blood. These receptors originate from a human donor in a cohort sampled during active COVID-19.

The gene calls are TRBV28 and TRBJ2-7; no definite D call. The CDR3 covers 16 residues. V was clipped by 5 bases and J by 1 base, with 18 bases between them. Germline assignment: CDR1 MDHEN and CDR2 SYDVKM. CDR3 sequence reads: CASSPKYFLSSYEQYF. The CDR3 region has the DNA TGTGCCAGCAGTCCCAAATATTTCCTATCATCCTACGAGCAGTACTTC. Together with reference TRBV28 and TRBJ2-7, the CDR3 gives the full variable domain: DVKVTQSSRYLVKRTGEKVFLECVQDMDHENMFWYRQDPGLGLRLIYFSYDVKMKEKGDIPEGYSVSREKKERFSLILESASTNQTSMYLCASSPKYFLSSYEQYFGPGTRLTVT.

The V gene is TRBV27, the J gene TRBJ1-3; TRBD1 might be the D (6 bases). V lost 4 bases to trimming and J lost 3 bases, with 13 bases between them. Per the germline V gene, CDR1 is MNHEY and CDR2 is SMNVEV (reference sequence). The CDR3 runs 15 residues. CDR3 protein: CASSSAGAGGNTIYF. The CDR3 DNA is TGTGCCAGCAGTTCCGCGGGGGCAGGTGGAAACACCATATATTTT.

The chain employs TRBV10-3 and TRBJ2-7; 11 positions match TRBD1. This CDR3 is 16 amino acids long. Germline trimming cut 0 bases from V and 3 bases from J; bases unmatched to any gene: 4. CDR1 is ENHRY and CDR2 is SYGVKD in the germline V gene. CDR3 DNA: TGTGCCATCAGTGAGTCAGGTGGGACAGGGGGCTACGAGCAGTACTTC. The encoded protein is CAISESGGTGGYEQYF.

The chain has TRBV30 and TRBJ1-1, with D uncertain. Trimming removed 2 bases at V and 4 bases at J, with 11 bases between. CDR1 is GTSNPN and CDR2 is SVGIG in the germline V gene (reference sequence). The CDR3 contains 13 residues. CDR3 DNA sequence: TGTGCCTGGAGTACGAGGTTGGGCACTGAAGCTTTCTTT. Translated, it gives CAWSTRLGTEAFF.

This clone was recorded a few times. The chain couples TRBV28 to TRBJ1-2; D unclear. V gave up 6 bases and J gave up 2 bases, with 13 bases separating them. The V gene's germline CDR1 is MDHEN and CDR2 SYDVKM. The CDR3 is made up of 14 amino acids. This CDR3 is CASSEPGGNYGYTF. DNA of the CDR3: TGTGCCAGCAGCGAACCGGGAGGGAACTATGGCTACACCTTC.

The rearrangement links TRBV14 to TRBJ1-2; weak D call: TRBD1 (6 bases). This CDR3 spans 14 amino acids. The V gene's germline CDR1 is SGHDN and CDR2 FVKESK. The ends were cut back, 1 base at V and 4 bases at J, with 10 bases in the middle. CDR3 in amino acids: CASSQVGTLYGYTF. CDR3 nucleotide sequence: TGTGCCAGCAGCCAAGTCGGGACACTCTATGGCTACACCTTC.

The chain links TRBV11-2 to TRBJ2-5; 11 bases match TRBD1. Germline V CDR1 and CDR2: SGHAT, FQNNGV. This CDR3 has 18 residues. V dropped 5 bases and J dropped 5; count of bases not matched to a gene: 16. The CDR3 bases are TGTGCCAGCAGCGGGCGGACAGGGGGCGTCTCGTCTAGTGAGACCCAGTACTTC. The encoded protein is CASSGRTGGVSSSETQYF.

The rearrangement links TRBV7-9 to TRBJ2-4; a possible D gene is TRBD2 (5 bases). Trimming took off 0 bases at V and 15 bases at J, with 15 bases between the two ends. The V gene's germline CDR1 is SEHNR and CDR2 FQNEAQ (reference sequence). There are 13 residues in the CDR3. The CDR3 DNA sequence: TGTGCCAGCAGCTTAGCTGGCGGACTCAAAACGTACTTC. The encoded protein is CASSLAGGLKTYF.

The rearrangement links TRBV10-3 to TRBJ2-1; 9 bases match TRBD1. The CDR3 runs 14 residues. V was pared by 5 bases and J by 8 bases, with 7 bases of the junction left unmatched. Germline assignment: CDR1 ENHRY and CDR2 SYGVKD. The CDR3 DNA is TGTGCCATCAGTCCGGGACAGGGTATCTATGAGCAGTTCTTC. Amino acid sequence: CAISPGQGIYEQFF.

The V call is TRBV5-4, the J call TRBJ2-7; 10 bases are shared with TRBD1. This CDR3 contains 15 residues. In germline, CDR1 is SGHNT, CDR2 YYREEE (reference sequence). V lost 4 bases to trimming and J lost 3 bases; unmatched junction nucleotides: 7. CDR3 DNA: TGTGCCAGCAGCCCCCTAGGGACAGGGGACTACGAGCAGTACTTC. It translates to CASSPLGTGDYEQYF.

The rearrangement uses TRBV2 and TRBJ2-2; 13 nucleotides line up with TRBD2. The V and J ends lost 6 bases and 7 bases, in that order; junction bases with no gene match: 8. CDR3 length: 16 amino acids. Per germline, CDR1 SNHLY and CDR2 FYNNEI. CDR3 bases: TGTGCCAGCAGGCTTGGGACTAGCGGGAAACACGGGGAGCTGTTTTTT. Translated, it gives CASRLGTSGKHGELFF.

As concerns this clone: The same CDR3 can be traced to other DNA sequences in this sample. The chain joins TRBV9 to TRBJ2-5; 11 bases match TRBD1. Unmatched junction bases numbered 2, after V lost 2 bases and J lost 5 bases. The germline V gene has CDR1 SGDLS and CDR2 YYNGEE. CDR3 length: 14 residues. The CDR3 sequence: CASSVGQGGETQYF. The CDR3 DNA sequence: TGTGCCAGCAGCGTGGGACAGGGGGGTGAGACCCAGTACTTC.

The chain links TRBV3-1 (or the pseudogene TRBV3-2) to TRBJ2-5; possible D gene TRBD1, 5 bases. Trimming shortened V by 6 bases and J by 5 bases, and 10 bases separated the two germline ends. Germline V gene sequence: CDR1 LGHDT, CDR2 YNNKEL (reference sequence). The CDR3 consists of 12 residues. This chain's CDR3 is CASRSRAETQYF. In nucleotides, the CDR3 is TGTGCCAGCAGATCCAGGGCGGAGACCCAGTACTTC.

This clone was observed a few times. The chain combines TRBV5-1 with TRBJ2-7; tentative D call: TRBD1 (5 bases). Germline CDR1 reads SGHRS; CDR2 reads YFSETQ. This CDR3 is 14 amino acids long. V lost 4 bases, J lost 1 base, and 12 bases lay in between. The CDR3 protein is CASSRTTGSYEQYF. In DNA form, the CDR3 reads TGCGCCAGCAGCCGAACAACAGGATCCTACGAGCAGTACTTC.

The rearrangement uses TRBV5-1 and TRBJ2-1; possible D gene TRBD2, 5 bases. The CDR3 spans 16 residues. Germline V gene sequence: CDR1 SGHRS, CDR2 YFSETQ. V was trimmed by 6 bases and J by 4 bases, leaving 20 bases between them. This CDR3 reads CASTWEKDGMYNEQFF. DNA for the CDR3: TGCGCCAGCACCTGGGAGAAGGACGGGATGTACAATGAGCAGTTCTTC.

J is TRBJ2-5 and V is TRBV11-2, with unresolved D. The germline V and J ends were trimmed by 0 bases and 9 bases, with 14 bases remaining between them. This CDR3 contains 14 residues. Germline V gives CDR1 SGHAT, CDR2 FQNNGV. CDR3 nucleotides: TGTGCCAGCAGCTTAGAGTCCACGTCCCAGGCCCAGTACTTC. It specifies CASSLESTSQAQYF.

The rearrangement joins TRBV9 to TRBJ1-1, with 7 bases fitting TRBD1. This CDR3 is 13 amino acids long. With 7 bases clipped from V and 8 bases from J, the junction kept 11 bases outside the gene matches. Germline CDR1 reads SGDLS; CDR2 reads YYNGEE. Here the CDR3 reads CASSRRRGGEAFF. CDR3 DNA sequence: TGTGCCAGCTCCCGTAGACGAGGGGGCGAAGCTTTCTTT.

This clone occurred once. The rearrangement links TRBV6-6 to TRBJ2-7; D is possibly TRBD2 (6 bases). Trimming took off 0 bases at V and 8 bases at J, with 17 bases between the two ends. The CDR3 is made up of 15 amino acids. Per the germline V gene, CDR1 is MNHNY and CDR2 is SVGAGI (reference sequence). Here the CDR3 reads CASSYSSSGGVQQYF. The CDR3, as DNA: TGTGCCAGCAGTTACTCGTCTTCCGGCGGGGTGCAGCAGTACTTC.

This chain joins TRBV19 and TRBJ2-5; D gene uncertain. CDR3 length: 14 amino acids. CDR1 is LNHDA and CDR2 is SQIVND in the germline V gene (reference sequence). Trimming shortened V by 0 bases and J by 5 bases, and 10 bases separated the two germline ends. CDR3 nucleotides: TGTGCCAGTAGTATAGATCTCGGCAGGGAGACCCAGTACTTC. Amino acids: CASSIDLGRETQYF.

The chain employs TRBV7-9 and TRBJ1-1, with 7 bases lining up with TRBD1. With 6 bases clipped from V and 1 base from J, the junction kept 8 bases outside the gene matches. CDR3 length equals 15 residues. Germline loops: CDR1 SEHNR, CDR2 FQNEAQ (reference sequence). As DNA, the CDR3 is TGTGCCAGCAGTGACCGCACAGGGGAGAACACTGAAGCTTTCTTT. Protein: CASSDRTGENTEAFF.

The V and J genes are TRBV12-3 or TRBV12-4 and TRBJ1-2; D not resolved. This CDR3 is 13 amino acids long. Between the trimmed V and J ends, which lost 2 bases and 7 bases, there was a span of 11 bases. CDR3 amino acids: CASSLNRVGGYTF. As DNA, the CDR3 is TGTGCCAGCAGTTTAAACAGAGTTGGTGGCTACACCTTC.

This clone was counted a few times. This chain uses TRBV7-2 with TRBJ2-7; TRBD1 matches 8 bases. There are 14 residues in the CDR3. Germline lookup yields CDR1 SGHTA and CDR2 FQGNSA. The V and J ends lost 4 bases and 5 bases, in that order; junction bases with no gene match: 7. The CDR3 loop is CASSSRQGMNEQYF. The DNA for the CDR3 is TGTGCCAGCAGCTCTAGACAGGGGATGAACGAGCAGTACTTC.

In nucleotides, the CDR3 is TGTGCCAGCAGTTCAGGGGGCGTTGAGACCCAGTACTTC. It codes for CASSSGGVETQYF. The rearrangement joins TRBV6-1 to TRBJ2-5, with TRBD1 identical over 8 bases. Losses at the gene ends were 5 bases for V and 5 bases for J; bases not matched to a gene: 4. The CDR3 length is 13 residues. Germline V gene sequence: CDR1 MNHNS, CDR2 SASEGT.

V usage is TRBV21-1 and J usage is TRBJ1-1; the tabulated D call, TRBD1, remains unverified against the DNA. TRBV21-1 constitutes a pseudogene. This CDR3 is 12 amino acids long. The CDR3, as DNA: TGTGCCAGCAGCAATATCAGCACTGAAGCTTTCTTT. Protein sequence: CASSNISTEAFF.

This chain uses TRBV5-4 with TRBJ1-2; 9 nucleotides agree with TRBD1. Germline CDR1 and CDR2: SGHNT and YYREEE (reference sequence). The length of the CDR3 is 16 residues. Trimming at V came to 3 bases and at J to 2 bases, leaving 8 bases not matched to a gene. CDR3: CASSSGTGRLNYGYTF. CDR3 DNA: TGTGCCAGCAGCTCCGGGACAGGGCGCCTAAACTATGGCTACACCTTC.